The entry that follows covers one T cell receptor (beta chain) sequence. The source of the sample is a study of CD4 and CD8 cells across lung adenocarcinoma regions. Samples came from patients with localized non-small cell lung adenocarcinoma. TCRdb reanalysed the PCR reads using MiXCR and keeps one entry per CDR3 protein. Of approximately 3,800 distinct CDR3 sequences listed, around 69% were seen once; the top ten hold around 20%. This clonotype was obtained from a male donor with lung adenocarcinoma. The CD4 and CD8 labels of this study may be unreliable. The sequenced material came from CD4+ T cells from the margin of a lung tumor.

The DNA for the CDR3 is TGTGCCAGCAGTGAAGTCTCACCCCTCCACTTT. Its translation: CASSEVSPLHF. The chain joins TRBV6-1 to TRBJ1-6; D is unclear. Germline V gene lookup returns CDR1 MNHNS and CDR2 SASEGT. V was shortened by 1 base and J by 10 bases, with 2 bases between the two germline ends. This CDR3 contains 11 residues.